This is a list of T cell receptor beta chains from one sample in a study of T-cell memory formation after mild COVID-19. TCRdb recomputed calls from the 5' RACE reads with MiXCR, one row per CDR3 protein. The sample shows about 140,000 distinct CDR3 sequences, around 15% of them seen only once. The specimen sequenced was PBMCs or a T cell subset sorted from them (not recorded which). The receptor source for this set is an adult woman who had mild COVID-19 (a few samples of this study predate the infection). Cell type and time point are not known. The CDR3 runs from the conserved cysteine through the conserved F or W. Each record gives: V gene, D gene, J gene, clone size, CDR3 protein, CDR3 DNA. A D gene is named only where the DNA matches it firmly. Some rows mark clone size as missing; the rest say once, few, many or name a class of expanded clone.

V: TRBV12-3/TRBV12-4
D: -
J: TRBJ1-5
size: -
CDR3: CASSLGSLGQPQHF
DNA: TGTGCCAGCAGTTTAGGGTCCTTGGGGCAGCCCCAGCATTTT

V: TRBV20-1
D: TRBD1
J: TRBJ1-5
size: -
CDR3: CSVEGAEQPQHF
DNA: TGCAGCGTTGAGGGGGCGGAACAGCCCCAGCATTTT

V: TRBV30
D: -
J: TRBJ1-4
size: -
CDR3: CAWSVRRELFF
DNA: TGTGCCTGGAGTGTACGAAGGGAACTGTTTTTT

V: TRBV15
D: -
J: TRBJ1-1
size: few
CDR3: CATSSPGGGSNTEAFF
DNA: TGTGCCACCAGCAGTCCCGGGGGAGGGTCCAACACTGAAGCTTTCTTT

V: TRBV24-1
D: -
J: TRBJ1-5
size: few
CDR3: CATSETDRFAQHF
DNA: TGTGCCACCAGTGAAACCGACAGGTTTGCCCAGCATTTT

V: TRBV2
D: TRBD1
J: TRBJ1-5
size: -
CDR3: CASNHPGQGTNQPQHF
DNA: TGTGCCAGCAACCATCCGGGACAGGGCACCAATCAGCCCCAGCATTTT

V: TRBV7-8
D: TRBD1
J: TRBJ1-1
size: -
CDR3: CASSSRQGETEAFF
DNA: TGTGCCAGCAGCTCCCGACAGGGGGAAACTGAAGCTTTCTTT

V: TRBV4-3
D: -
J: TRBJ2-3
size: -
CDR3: CASSQDAGYTDTQYF
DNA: TGCGCCAGCAGCCAAGATGCGGGATACACAGATACGCAGTATTTT

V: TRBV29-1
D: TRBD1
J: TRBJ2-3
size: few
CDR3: CSVFNRGLTDTQYF
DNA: TGCAGCGTCTTTAACAGGGGGCTCACAGATACGCAGTATTTT

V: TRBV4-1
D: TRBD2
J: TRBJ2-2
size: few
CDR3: CASSHPESGGGGELFF
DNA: TGCGCCAGCAGCCACCCCGAGAGCGGGGGCGGCGGGGAGCTGTTTTTT

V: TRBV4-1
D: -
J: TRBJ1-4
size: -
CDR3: CASSRRSYNEKLFF
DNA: TGCGCCAGCAGCCGGAGAAGCTATAATGAAAAACTGTTTTTT

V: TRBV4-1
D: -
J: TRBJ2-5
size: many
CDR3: CASSQDGTSRGRETQYF
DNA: TGCGCCAGCAGCCAAGATGGAACTAGCCGAGGACGAGAGACCCAGTACTTC

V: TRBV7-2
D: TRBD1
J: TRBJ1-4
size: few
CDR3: CASSQWTGSFGLRVATNEKLFF
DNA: TGTGCCAGCAGCCAGTGGACAGGGAGTTTTGGTCTCCGTGTTGCAACTAATGAAAAACTGTTTTTT

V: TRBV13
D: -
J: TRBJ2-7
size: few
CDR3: CASKRTGGVEQYF
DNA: TGTGCCAGCAAGCGGACGGGGGGCGTCGAGCAGTACTTC

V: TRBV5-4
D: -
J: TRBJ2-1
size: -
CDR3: CASSHLIQNEQFF
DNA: TGTGCCAGCAGTCACCTCATCCAGAATGAGCAGTTCTTC

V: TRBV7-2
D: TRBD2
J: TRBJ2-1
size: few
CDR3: CASSLARGLAGSEQFF
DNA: TGTGCCAGCAGCTTAGCGCGCGGACTAGCGGGAAGTGAGCAGTTCTTC

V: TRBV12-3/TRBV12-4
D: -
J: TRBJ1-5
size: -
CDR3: CASSRGGQQPQHF
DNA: TGTGCCAGCAGCCGGGGCGGGCAGCAGCCCCAGCATTTT

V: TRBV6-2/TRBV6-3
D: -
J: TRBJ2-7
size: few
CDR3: CASSYSGLYEQYF
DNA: TGTGCCAGCAGTTACTCGGGGCTCTACGAGCAGTACTTC

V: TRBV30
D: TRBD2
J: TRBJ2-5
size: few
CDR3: CAWSVLGGGAETQYF
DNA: TGTGCCTGGAGTGTACTCGGGGGGGGTGCAGAGACCCAGTACTTC

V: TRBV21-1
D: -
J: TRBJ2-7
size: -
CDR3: CASSKVSRAGYEQYF
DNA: TGTGCCAGCAGCAAAGTGAGCAGGGCTGGTTACGAGCAGTACTTC

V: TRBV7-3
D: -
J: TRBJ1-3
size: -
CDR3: CASSLSSGNTIYF
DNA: TGTGCCAGCAGCTTATCCTCTGGAAACACCATATATTTT

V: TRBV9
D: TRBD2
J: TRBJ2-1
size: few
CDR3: CASSVEAAGGVYNEQFF
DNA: TGTGCCAGCAGCGTAGAAGCCGCGGGGGGCGTATACAATGAGCAGTTCTTC

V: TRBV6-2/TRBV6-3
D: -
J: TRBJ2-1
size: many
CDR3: CASSLTVYNEQFF
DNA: TGTGCCAGCAGTTTAACGGTTTACAATGAGCAGTTCTTC

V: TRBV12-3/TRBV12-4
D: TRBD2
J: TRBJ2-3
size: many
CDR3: CASSFGFVGAGATVDTQYF
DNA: TGTGCCAGCAGTTTTGGATTTGTAGGAGCGGGGGCCACGGTGGATACGCAGTATTTT

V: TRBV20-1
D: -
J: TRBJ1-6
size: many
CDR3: CSAPGGYF
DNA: TGCAGTGCTCCGGGGGGGTACTTT

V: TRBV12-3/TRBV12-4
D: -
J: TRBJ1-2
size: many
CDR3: CASKHGYGYTF
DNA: TGTGCCAGCAAGCATGGGTATGGCTACACCTTC

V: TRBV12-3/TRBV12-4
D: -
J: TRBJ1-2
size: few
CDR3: CASSAGTGYGYTF
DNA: TGTGCCAGCAGTGCCGGGACGGGCTATGGCTACACCTTC

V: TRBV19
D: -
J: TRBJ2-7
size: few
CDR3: CASSIDRDGNSYEQYF
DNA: TGTGCCAGTAGTATAGATCGTGACGGGAACTCCTACGAGCAGTACTTC

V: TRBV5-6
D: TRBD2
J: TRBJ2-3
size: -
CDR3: CASSLVTSGRDTDTQYF
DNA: TGTGCCAGCAGCTTGGTAACTAGCGGGAGGGACACAGATACGCAGTATTTT

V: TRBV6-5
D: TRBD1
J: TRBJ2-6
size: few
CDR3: CASSYFLSGTGFVLTF
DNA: TGTGCCAGCAGTTACTTTCTCTCCGGGACAGGGTTCGTCCTGACTTTC

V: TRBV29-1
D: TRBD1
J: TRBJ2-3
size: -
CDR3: CSVEAPGGDTQYF
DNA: TGCAGCGTTGAGGCCCCAGGGGGTGATACGCAGTATTTT

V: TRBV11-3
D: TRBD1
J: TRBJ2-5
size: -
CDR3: CASSSRDRDQETQYF
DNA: TGTGCCAGCAGTTCCCGGGACAGGGATCAAGAGACCCAGTACTTC

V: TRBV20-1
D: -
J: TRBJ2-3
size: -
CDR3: CSARDRKPLWDTQYF
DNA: TGCAGTGCTAGAGATCGGAAACCATTATGGGATACGCAGTATTTT

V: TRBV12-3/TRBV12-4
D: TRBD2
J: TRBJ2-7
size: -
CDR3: CASSPGGGALSYEQYF
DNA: TGTGCCAGCAGCCCGGGCGGGGGGGCGCTGTCCTACGAGCAGTACTTC

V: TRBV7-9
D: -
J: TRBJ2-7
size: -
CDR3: CASSATGPNYEQYF
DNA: TGTGCCAGCAGCGCCACGGGTCCGAACTACGAGCAGTACTTC

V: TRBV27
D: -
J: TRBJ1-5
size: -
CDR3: CASSLNGKASNQPQHF
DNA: TGTGCCAGCAGTTTAAATGGCAAGGCTAGCAATCAGCCCCAGCATTTT

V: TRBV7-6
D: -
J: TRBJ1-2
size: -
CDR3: CASSFGPSDYTF
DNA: TGTGCCAGCAGCTTCGGGCCATCTGACTACACCTTC

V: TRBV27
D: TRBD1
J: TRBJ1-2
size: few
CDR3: CASSLSGQGSLYGYTF
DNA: TGTGCCAGCAGTTTATCGGGACAGGGCAGTCTCTATGGCTACACCTTC

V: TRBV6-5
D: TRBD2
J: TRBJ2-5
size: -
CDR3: CASNRRGAPGETQYF
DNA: TGTGCCAGCAATAGGCGGGGGGCCCCGGGGGAGACCCAGTACTTC

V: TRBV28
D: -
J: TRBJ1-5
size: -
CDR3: CASSDGQRPQHF
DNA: TGTGCCAGCAGTGATGGACAACGGCCCCAGCATTTT

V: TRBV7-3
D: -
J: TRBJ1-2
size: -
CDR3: CASSLQDHGDGYTF
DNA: TGTGCCAGCAGCTTACAGGATCACGGCGATGGCTACACCTTC

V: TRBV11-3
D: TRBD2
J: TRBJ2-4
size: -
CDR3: CASSLRLAGRVYIQYF
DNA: TGTGCCAGCAGCCTACGACTAGCGGGGAGGGTTTACATTCAGTACTTC

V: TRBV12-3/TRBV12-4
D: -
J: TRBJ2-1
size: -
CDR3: CASSLSSGGKTYNEQFF
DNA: TGTGCCAGCAGTTTGAGTTCGGGGGGCAAAACCTACAATGAGCAGTTCTTC

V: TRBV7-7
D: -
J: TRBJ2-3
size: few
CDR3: CASSLGPTSTDTQYF
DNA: TGTGCTAGCAGCTTAGGGCCGACTAGCACAGATACGCAGTATTTT

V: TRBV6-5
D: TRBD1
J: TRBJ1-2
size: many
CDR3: CASRGQGLHYGYTF
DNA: TGTGCCAGCAGGGGACAGGGGTTACACTATGGCTACACCTTC

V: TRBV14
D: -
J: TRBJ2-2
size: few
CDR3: CASSQEGPRQGGTGELFF
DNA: TGTGCCAGCAGCCAGGAGGGCCCCAGGCAGGGGGGCACCGGGGAGCTGTTTTTT

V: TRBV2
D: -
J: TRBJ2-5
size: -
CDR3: CASSEKWRETQYF
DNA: TGTGCCAGCAGTGAAAAGTGGCGAGAGACCCAGTACTTC

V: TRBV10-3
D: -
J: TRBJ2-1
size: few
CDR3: CAISESGWTQFF
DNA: TGTGCCATCAGTGAGTCAGGTTGGACGCAGTTCTTC

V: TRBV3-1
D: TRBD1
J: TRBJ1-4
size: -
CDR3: CASSDTGGGEKLFF
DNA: TGTGCCAGCAGCGACACAGGGGGCGGCGAAAAACTGTTTTTT

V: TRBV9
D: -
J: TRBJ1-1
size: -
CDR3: CASSESGGRTEAFF
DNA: TGTGCCAGCAGCGAGAGTGGGGGCCGCACTGAAGCTTTCTTT

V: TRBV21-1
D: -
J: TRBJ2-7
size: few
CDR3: CASSKRPTFYEQYF
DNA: TGTGCCAGCAGCAAACGACCGACCTTCTACGAGCAGTACTTC

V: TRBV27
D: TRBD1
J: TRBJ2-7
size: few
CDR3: CASSGGQGNEQYF
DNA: TGTGCCAGCAGTGGGGGACAGGGCAACGAGCAGTACTTC

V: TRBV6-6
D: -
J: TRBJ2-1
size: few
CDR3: CASEEIWLGEQFF
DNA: TGTGCCAGTGAAGAGATTTGGTTAGGTGAGCAGTTCTTC

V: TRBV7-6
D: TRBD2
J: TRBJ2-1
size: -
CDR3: CASSLAEGLAGNEQFF
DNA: TGTGCCAGCAGCTTAGCTGAAGGACTAGCGGGGAATGAGCAGTTCTTC

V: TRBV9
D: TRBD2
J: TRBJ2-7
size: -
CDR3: CASSPSAGGPWEQYF
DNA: TGTGCCAGCAGCCCCTCTGCGGGAGGGCCGTGGGAGCAGTACTTC

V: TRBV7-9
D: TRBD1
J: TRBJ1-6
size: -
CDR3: CASRIGTGDNSPLHF
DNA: TGTGCCAGCAGGATAGGGACAGGGGATAATTCACCCCTCCACTTT